A single TCR beta chain is shown here with its context. Within the sample, other DNA sequences also encode this same CDR3. These data belong to a study of blood T cell repertoires in COVID-19. CDR3 length: 12 amino acids. Trimming took off 3 bases at V and 1 base at J, with 4 bases between the two ends. Authors' data handling: Reference gene primer amplification gave estimated nucleated cell counts. Produced via immunoSEQ multiplex PCR; TCRdb's table is partial and in-frame only. That table furnishes V, J and clone size, whereas the DNA furnished D and trimming. The repertoire includes about 240,000 clones, about 80% of them detected once, and about 3% sits in the top ten.

The chain joins TRBV12-3 or TRBV12-4 to TRBJ2-7; D unclear. This sequence was found in a woman of 80 years or more with acute or convalescent COVID-19. Sequencing was carried out using peripheral blood. In DNA, the CDR3 is TGTGCCAGCAGTTTTCGGTCCTACGAGCAGTACTTC. Residues: CASSFRSYEQYF.